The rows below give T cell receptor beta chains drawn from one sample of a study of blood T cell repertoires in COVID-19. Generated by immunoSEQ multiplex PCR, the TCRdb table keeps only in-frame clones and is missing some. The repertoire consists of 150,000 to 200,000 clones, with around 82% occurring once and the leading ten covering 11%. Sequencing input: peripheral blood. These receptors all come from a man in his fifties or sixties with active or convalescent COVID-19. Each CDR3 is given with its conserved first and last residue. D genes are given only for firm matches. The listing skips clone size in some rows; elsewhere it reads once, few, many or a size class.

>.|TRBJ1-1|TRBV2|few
CASSSGLTDPRAFF
TGTGCCAGCAGCTCGGGCCTGACAGATCCGCGAGCTTTCTTT
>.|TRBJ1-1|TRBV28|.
CASSSSVQAQNTEAFF
TGTGCCAGCAGCTCTTCTGTCCAGGCCCAAAACACTGAAGCTTTCTTT
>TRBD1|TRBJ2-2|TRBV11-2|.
CASSPQGFAGELFF
TGTGCCAGCAGCCCACAGGGGTTCGCCGGGGAGCTGTTTTTT
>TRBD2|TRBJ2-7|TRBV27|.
CASSPEGRDYLSYEQYF
TGTGCCAGCAGTCCCGAGGGACGGGACTATCTCTCCTACGAGCAGTACTTC
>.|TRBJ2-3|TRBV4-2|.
CASSQEQVSTDTQYF
TGTGCCAGCAGCCAAGAACAGGTTAGCACAGATACGCAGTATTTT
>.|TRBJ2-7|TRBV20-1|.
CSASLRAHEQYF
TGCAGTGCTAGTCTCAGGGCCCACGAGCAGTACTTC
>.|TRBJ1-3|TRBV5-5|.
CASSLVSGGGNTIYF
TGTGCCAGCAGCTTGGTTTCCGGAGGCGGTAACACCATATATTTT
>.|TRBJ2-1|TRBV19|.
CASSINSGRQGNEQFF
TGTGCCAGTAGTATAAACTCCGGACGGCAGGGCAATGAGCAGTTCTTC
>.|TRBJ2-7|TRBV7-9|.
CASSLSGAGSYEQYF
TGTGCCAGCAGCTTAAGTGGGGCTGGCTCCTACGAGCAGTACTTC
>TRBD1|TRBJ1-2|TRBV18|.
CASSGGTGQGYTF
TGTGCCAGCTCAGGAGGGACAGGTCAAGGCTACACCTTC
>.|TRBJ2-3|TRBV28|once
CASSFKDTQYF
TGTGCCAGCAGTTTCAAAGATACGCAGTATTTT
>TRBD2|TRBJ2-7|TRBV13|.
CASSETSGRAYF
TGTGCCAGCAGCGAGACTAGCGGGAGGGCGTACTTC
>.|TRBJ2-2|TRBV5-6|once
CASSFAVAGLSTGELFF
TGTGCCAGCAGCTTTGCGGTAGCAGGGCTGAGCACCGGGGAGCTGTTTTTT
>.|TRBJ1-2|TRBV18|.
CASSPPEELRSNYGYTF
TGTGCCAGCTCACCCCCCGAAGAGTTACGGAGTAACTATGGCTACACCTTC
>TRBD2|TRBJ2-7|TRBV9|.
CASSDRLAGREQYF
TGTGCCAGCAGCGATCGACTAGCGGGGCGGGAGCAGTACTTC
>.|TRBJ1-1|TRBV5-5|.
CASSIQGSSEAFF
TGTGCCAGCAGCATCCAGGGTAGTTCTGAAGCTTTCTTT
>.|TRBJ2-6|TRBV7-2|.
CASSPQAGANVLTF
TGTGCCAGCAGCCCTCAGGCTGGGGCCAACGTCCTGACTTTC
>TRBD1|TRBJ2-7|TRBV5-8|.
CASRMRTGSYEQYF
TGTGCCAGCAGGATGAGGACAGGGAGCTACGAGCAGTACTTC
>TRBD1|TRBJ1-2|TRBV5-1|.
CASTTGESYGYTF
TGCGCCAGCACCACAGGGGAAAGCTATGGCTACACCTTC
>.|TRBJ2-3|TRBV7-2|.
CASSSTQGYTQYF
TGTGCCAGCAGCTCCACACAGGGCTATACGCAGTATTTT
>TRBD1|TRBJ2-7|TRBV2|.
CASSDPTGLSNEQYF
TGTGCCAGCAGTGACCCGACAGGGCTTTCGAACGAGCAGTACTTC
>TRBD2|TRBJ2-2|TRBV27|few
CASRPAGRGVRTGELFF
TGTGCCAGCAGGCCGGCTGGGAGGGGAGTTCGAACCGGGGAGCTGTTTTTT
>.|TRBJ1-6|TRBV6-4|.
CASSEQINSPLHF
TGTGCCAGCAGTGAACAAATTAATTCACCCCTCCACTTT
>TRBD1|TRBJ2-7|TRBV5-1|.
CASSPGQGLFYEQYF
TGCGCCAGCAGTCCAGGACAGGGTCTCTTCTACGAGCAGTACTTC
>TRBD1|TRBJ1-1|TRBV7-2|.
CASSRDRRSGTEAFF
TGTGCCAGCAGTCGGGACAGACGCAGTGGCACTGAAGCTTTCTTT
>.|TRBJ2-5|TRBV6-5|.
CASNGQNQETQYF
TGTGCCAGCAACGGACAGAACCAAGAGACCCAGTACTTC
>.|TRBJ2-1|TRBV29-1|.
CSVGREYNEQFF
TGCAGCGTTGGCCGGGAGTACAATGAGCAGTTCTTC
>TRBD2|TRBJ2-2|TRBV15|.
CATSRWRASGSSGELFF
TGTGCCACCAGCAGATGGAGGGCTAGCGGGAGTTCCGGGGAGCTGTTTTTT
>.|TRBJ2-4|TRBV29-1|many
CSVGDNKNIQYF
TGCAGCGTGGGGGACAATAAAAACATTCAGTACTTC
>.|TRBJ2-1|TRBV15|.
CAASSTSKYNEQFF
TGTGCCGCCAGTAGCACTTCCAAATACAATGAGCAGTTCTTC
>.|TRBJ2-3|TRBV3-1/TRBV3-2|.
CASSQDQGRSTDTQYF
TGTGCCAGCAGCCAAGATCAGGGGCGCAGCACAGATACGCAGTATTTT
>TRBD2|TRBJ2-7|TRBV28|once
CASSFLRGLATYEQYF
TGTGCCAGCAGTTTTCTTCGTGGACTAGCGACCTACGAGCAGTACTTC
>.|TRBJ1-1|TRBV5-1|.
CASSYQGDEAFF
TGCGCCAGCAGCTACCAAGGGGATGAAGCTTTCTTT
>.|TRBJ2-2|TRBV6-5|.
CASSTPGAGGGELFF
TGTGCCAGCAGTACACCAGGGGCGGGCGGCGGGGAGCTGTTTTTT